These 30 T cell receptor beta chains were all obtained from the same sample, sequenced in a study of T cells in tuberculosis. Sequencing was performed with immunoSEQ multiplex PCR; in TCRdb, only in-frame clones are kept and a portion is missing. The table records tens of thousands of clones, approximately 91% of them present only once. Thawed, overnight-rested PBMC were stained with GMM-loaded CD1B tetramer, viability dye and anti-CD3, then sorted. C32 glucose monomycolate from Rhodococcus equi was loaded onto the CD1B tetramers. What was sequenced was CD1b-GMM tetramer-negative cells sorted from PBMCs. These TCRs come from an adult woman with latent tuberculosis.

The V call is TRBV5-1, the J call TRBJ2-1; D perhaps matches TRBD1 (6 bases). Germline V gives CDR1 SGHRS, CDR2 YFSETQ. The V gene lost 1 base and the J gene lost 5 bases, with 13 bases spanning the gap. The CDR3 is 15 residues long. DNA of the CDR3: TGCGCCAGCAGCTTGTTACAGGGTCTTCACAATGAGCAGTTCTTC. Its protein product is CASSLLQGLHNEQFF.

This clone has a single count. J is TRBJ1-1 and V is TRBV10-3; maybe TRBD1 (5 bases). Germline V gives CDR1 ENHRY, CDR2 SYGVKD. With 10 bases removed from V and 3 bases from J, the gap between germline ends came to 12 bases. CDR3 size: 12 residues. The CDR3 sequence: CATGASYTEAFF. CDR3 DNA sequence: TGTGCCACTGGGGCCAGCTACACTGAAGCTTTCTTT.

The chain recombines TRBV7-4 with TRBJ1-1; 7 bases are shared with TRBD1. With 5 bases clipped from V and 7 bases from J, the junction kept 16 bases outside the gene matches. This CDR3 contains 16 residues. Germline values: CDR1 SGHVT, CDR2 SQSDAQ. CDR3: CASSPSQGSTGGEAFF. For the CDR3, the DNA is TGTGCCAGCAGCCCGTCACAGGGGTCTACTGGGGGTGAAGCTTTCTTT.

The chain uses TRBV25-1 and TRBJ2-4; no clear D gene. V gave up 3 bases and J gave up 8 bases, with 8 bases separating them. Germline V gene data show CDR1 as MGHDK and CDR2 as SYGVNS. The CDR3 is 12 amino acids. DNA of the CDR3: TGTGCCAGCAGTGAGAGGTTGGACATTCAGTACTTC. Protein product: CASSERLDIQYF.

The V and J genes are TRBV7-2 and TRBJ1-2, with D unresolved. The V and J ends lost 0 bases and 8 bases respectively, with 13 bases between them. This CDR3 has 14 amino acids. Germline CDR1 SGHTA, CDR2 FQGNSA. The CDR3 is CASSLAGPLSGYTF. Written as DNA, the CDR3 is TGTGCCAGCAGCTTAGCGGGCCCTCTATCGGGCTACACCTTC.

The rearrangement links TRBV11-3 to TRBJ2-1; the match to TRBD2 covers 11 bases. Germline V gene data show CDR1 as SGHNT and CDR2 as YENEEA. V gave up 4 bases and J gave up 5 bases; unmatched junction bases: 1. The CDR3 is made up of 14 amino acids. The CDR3 coding sequence is TGTGCCAGCAGCTCTAGCGGGGGGAACAATGAGCAGTTCTTC. Residues: CASSSSGGNNEQFF.

This chain connects TRBV15 to TRBJ2-3; 13 nucleotides agree with TRBD2. This CDR3 contains 21 residues. Germline CDR1 reads LNHNV; CDR2 reads YYDKDF (reference sequence). Trimming removed 4 bases from V and 6 bases from J; junction bases left unmatched: 22. CDR3 bases: TGTGCCACCAGCACTAGAGGGGTGGGACTAGCGGGGAGCCCTTTCCTCGATACGCAGTATTTT. It is translated as CATSTRGVGLAGSPFLDTQYF. Full variable domain (missing parts from reference TRBV15 and TRBJ2-3): DAMVIQNPRYQVTQFGKPVTLSCSQTLNHNVMYWYQQKSSQAPKLLFHYYDKDFNNEADTPDNFQSRRPNTSFCFLDIRSPGLGDTAMYLCATSTRGVGLAGSPFLDTQYFGPGTRLTVL.

The V and J genes are TRBV6-1 and TRBJ1-2; 7 bases align to TRBD1. Trimming cost V 7 bases and J 6 bases; bases outside gene matches: 11. Looked up from germline, CDR1 is MNHNS and CDR2 is SASEGT. The length of the CDR3 is 14 residues. In nucleotides, the CDR3 is TGTGCCAGCATCACGTGGACAGGTACTGATGGCTACACCTTC. Its translation: CASITWTGTDGYTF.

The chain combines TRBV19 with TRBJ2-1; perhaps TRBD2 as D (7 bases). The CDR3 has 14 amino acids. The germline V and J ends were trimmed by 4 bases and 8 bases, with 15 bases remaining between them. In germline, CDR1 is LNHDA, CDR2 SQIVND (reference sequence). The CDR3 loop is CASSSGGAAHEQFF. The CDR3 nucleotides are TGTGCCAGTAGTAGTGGGGGGGCGGCCCATGAGCAGTTCTTC.

The chain joins TRBV7-6 to TRBJ2-5; 10 positions agree with TRBD1. V trimming: 3 bases; J trimming: 5 bases; junction bases outside the gene matches: 3. Looked up from germline, CDR1 is SGHVS and CDR2 is FNYEAQ. The CDR3 contains 14 residues. This CDR3 is CASSFGTGAETQYF. Written as DNA, the CDR3 is TGTGCCAGCAGCTTCGGGACAGGGGCGGAGACCCAGTACTTC.

This chain joins TRBV25-1 and TRBJ1-2; no definite D call. CDR1 is MGHDK and CDR2 is SYGVNS in the germline V gene. Trimming cost V 4 bases and J 8 bases, with 11 bases left between them. The CDR3 length is 12 residues. CDR3 region: CASSGVLLGYTF. In DNA, the CDR3 is TGTGCCAGCAGTGGAGTCTTACTGGGCTACACCTTC.

This sequence joins TRBV5-1 and TRBJ2-5; maybe TRBD2 (5 bases). This CDR3 is built from 13 residues. V was shortened by 3 bases and J by 7 bases, with 13 bases between the two germline ends. Per the germline V gene, CDR1 is SGHRS and CDR2 is YFSETQ. For the CDR3, the DNA is TGCGCCAGCAGCTCGCTAGTTGCGGGGACCCAGTACTTC. Protein: CASSSLVAGTQYF. Using reference TRBV5-1 and TRBJ2-5 for the parts outside the CDR3, the full variable domain is KAGVTQTPRYLIKTRGQQVTLSCSPISGHRSVSWYQQTPGQGLQFLFEYFSETQRNKGNFPGRFSGRQFSNSRSEMNVSTLELGDSALYLCASSSLVAGTQYFGPGTRLLVL.

This clone has more than one count but fewer than ten. The J gene is TRBJ2-2, the V gene TRBV19, with D possibly TRBD1 on 6 matching bases. This CDR3 spans 13 amino acids. Trimming cost V 7 bases and J 5 bases, with 11 bases left between them. Germline V gene data show CDR1 as LNHDA and CDR2 as SQIVND (reference sequence). CDR3 nucleotide sequence: TGTGCCAGTACCAAGGACAGAACCGGGGAGCTGTTTTTT. The encoded protein is CASTKDRTGELFF.

The chain couples TRBV6-4 to TRBJ2-1; 10 bases map to TRBD2. Germline values: CDR1 MRHNA, CDR2 SNTAGT. V dropped 6 bases and J dropped 9; count of bases not matched to a gene: 8. CDR3 length: 14 residues. The CDR3 sequence: CASRRSGGAGEQFF. The CDR3 DNA reads TGTGCCAGCAGACGGAGCGGGGGGGCAGGTGAGCAGTTCTTC.

This clone was detected once. The chain combines TRBV19 with TRBJ1-1; 7 positions agree with TRBD1. This CDR3 has 11 amino acids. The germline CDR1 and CDR2 sequences are LNHDA and SQIVND (reference sequence). The V gene end was trimmed by 7 bases and the J gene end by 7 bases; junction bases not matched to a gene: 3. The chain's CDR3 is CASTGGLEAFF. The CDR3 region has the DNA TGTGCCAGTACAGGGGGGCTTGAAGCTTTCTTT.

The chain has TRBV27 and TRBJ2-7; 7 nucleotides agree with TRBD1. J lost 7 bases, V lost 7 bases, and 10 bases had no gene match. The germline V gene has CDR1 MNHEY and CDR2 SMNVEV (reference sequence). The CDR3 has 13 residues. The CDR3 DNA sequence: TGTGCCAGCAAAAACTCGGGACAGAGGGAGCAGTACGTC. Translation: CASKNSGQREQYV.

The chain couples TRBV7-9 to TRBJ1-5, with TRBD1 matching 9 bases. Germline values: CDR1 SEHNR, CDR2 FQNEAQ (reference sequence). The CDR3 consists of 17 residues. V lost 5 bases to trimming and J lost 0 bases; unmatched junction nucleotides: 8. The CDR3, as DNA: TGTGCCAGCAGCACGACAGGGGGTCGGGATAGCAATCAGCCCCAGCATTTT. Amino acids: CASSTTGGRDSNQPQHF.

This chain uses TRBV2 with TRBJ1-2; tentative D call: TRBD1 (6 bases). The V and J ends lost 4 bases and 7 bases respectively, with 25 bases between them. The CDR3 length is 17 residues. Germline V gene lookup returns CDR1 SNHLY and CDR2 FYNNEI. The CDR3, as DNA: TGTGCCAGCAGTGCATCACCGGGACACCAAAGTGGGAGTGGCTACACCTTC. It translates to CASSASPGHQSGSGYTF. The whole variable domain, filled in from reference TRBV2 and TRBJ1-2, reads EPEVTQTPSHQVTQMGQEVILRCVPISNHLYFYWYRQILGQKVEFLVSFYNNEISEKSEIFDDQFSVERPDGSNFTLKIRSTKLEDSAMYFCASSASPGHQSGSGYTFGSGTRLTVV.

V gene TRBV5-1 combines with J gene TRBJ1-2; D possibly corresponds to TRBD1 (5 bases). This CDR3 has 15 amino acids. Germline lookup yields CDR1 SGHRS and CDR2 YFSETQ. V dropped 4 bases and J dropped 0 bases, with 13 bases sitting between them. The CDR3 DNA reads as TGCGCCAGCAGCCCCCGGGGGGGACCTAACTATGGCTACACCTTC. It is translated as CASSPRGGPNYGYTF.

This chain connects TRBV11-2 to TRBJ2-7; 11 positions agree with TRBD1. With 3 bases clipped from V and 4 bases from J, the junction kept 5 bases outside the gene matches. Germline V gene lookup returns CDR1 SGHAT and CDR2 FQNNGV. The CDR3 totals 15 residues. CDR3 region: CASSFGTGGPYEQYF. As DNA, the CDR3 is TGTGCCAGCAGCTTCGGGACAGGGGGGCCATACGAGCAGTACTTC.

This clone came up a few times. The rearrangement uses TRBV2 and TRBJ2-5, with D possibly being TRBD1 (5 bases). This CDR3 region has 11 residues. Trimming pared 7 bases from V and 4 bases from J, leaving 7 bases between. Germline V gives CDR1 SNHLY, CDR2 FYNNEI. This CDR3 reads CASKGVETQYF. CDR3 sequence (DNA): TGTGCCAGCAAAGGGGTAGAGACCCAGTACTTC.

The V gene is TRBV18, the J gene TRBJ2-1; 7 bases map to TRBD1. Trimming took 2 bases from V and 9 from J; bases not matched to a gene: 10. The germline V gene encodes CDR1 KGHSH and CDR2 LQKENI. This CDR3 contains 15 residues. CDR3 amino acids: CASSPEGTVYAEQFF. The DNA for the CDR3 is TGTGCCAGCTCACCAGAAGGGACAGTATATGCTGAGCAGTTCTTC.

This chain joins TRBV5-5 and TRBJ1-1, with a weak D call TRBD1 (5 bases). The CDR3 sequence is 14 residues long. V shed 4 bases and J shed 8 bases, with 18 bases lying between them. Germline lookup yields CDR1 SGHKS and CDR2 YYEKEE (reference sequence). CDR3 region: CASSPGPDRSEAFF. For the CDR3, the DNA is TGTGCCAGCAGCCCAGGGCCGGATAGATCGGAAGCTTTCTTT.

The chain has TRBV19 and TRBJ1-4, with 10 bases lining up with TRBD1. V trimming: 7 bases; J trimming: 5 bases; junction bases outside the gene matches: 10. CDR1 is LNHDA and CDR2 is SQIVND in the germline V gene (reference sequence). The CDR3 totals 16 residues. The CDR3 sequence: CASTGPGQGGNEKLFF. CDR3 bases: TGTGCCAGTACTGGCCCCGGACAGGGGGGCAATGAAAAACTGTTTTTT.

The J gene is TRBJ1-5, the V gene TRBV13, with 7 bases identical to TRBD1. Per germline, CDR1 PRHDT and CDR2 FYEKMQ (reference sequence). The CDR3 is 13 residues long. V was pared by 5 bases and J by 6 bases, with 4 bases of the junction left unmatched. In DNA, the CDR3 is TGTGCCAGCAGCCCTCAGGGGGTTCAGCCCCAGCATTTT. Its translation is CASSPQGVQPQHF.

The rearrangement links TRBV5-4 to TRBJ1-2; TRBD1 matches 9 bases. The CDR3 is 14 amino acids. The germline V gene has CDR1 SGHNT and CDR2 YYREEE (reference sequence). V shed 4 bases, J shed 4 bases, and the junction held 5 bases outside the gene matches. Here the CDR3 reads CASSPTGGGYGYTF. Written as DNA, the CDR3 is TGTGCCAGCAGCCCCACAGGGGGCGGCTATGGCTACACCTTC.

The rearrangement uses TRBV6-5 and TRBJ1-1, with unresolved D. Deletions cut 0 bases from V and 7 bases from J, with 12 bases between. Germline V gene sequence: CDR1 MNHEY, CDR2 SVGAGI. The CDR3 contains 14 residues. CDR3 in amino acids: CASSYSMAQLEAFF. The CDR3 DNA reads as TGTGCCAGCAGTTACTCGATGGCACAGCTTGAAGCTTTCTTT.

The count of this clone is one. The chain links TRBV5-4 to TRBJ1-1; 9 nucleotides agree with TRBD1. The CDR3 contains 19 residues. Germline V lookup: CDR1 SGHNT, CDR2 YYREEE (reference sequence). Unmatched junction bases numbered 22, after V lost 4 bases and J lost 6 bases. The CDR3 region is CASSHRAGTGSLARAEAFF. DNA of the CDR3: TGTGCCAGCAGCCACAGGGCCGGGACAGGGAGTTTGGCAAGGGCTGAAGCTTTCTTT.

This rearrangement joins TRBV30 to TRBJ1-2; TRBD1 matches at 9 bases. The CDR3 covers 13 residues. The junction had 4 bases not matched to a gene; V was cut back by 4 bases and J by 4 bases. The V gene's germline CDR1 is GTSNPN and CDR2 SVGIG (reference sequence). The CDR3 spells CAWKGQGPYGYTF. DNA for the CDR3: TGTGCCTGGAAGGGACAGGGACCCTATGGCTACACCTTC.

The chain is built from TRBV25-1 and TRBJ2-5, with 10 bases aligning to TRBD1. The CDR3 spans 14 residues. Germline V CDR1 and CDR2: MGHDK, SYGVNS. After removal of 4 bases from V and 3 bases from J, the junction contained 2 bases not matched to a gene. DNA for the CDR3: TGTGCCAGCAGTGTCGGACAGGGGGAAGAGACCCAGTACTTC. Encoded protein: CASSVGQGEETQYF.